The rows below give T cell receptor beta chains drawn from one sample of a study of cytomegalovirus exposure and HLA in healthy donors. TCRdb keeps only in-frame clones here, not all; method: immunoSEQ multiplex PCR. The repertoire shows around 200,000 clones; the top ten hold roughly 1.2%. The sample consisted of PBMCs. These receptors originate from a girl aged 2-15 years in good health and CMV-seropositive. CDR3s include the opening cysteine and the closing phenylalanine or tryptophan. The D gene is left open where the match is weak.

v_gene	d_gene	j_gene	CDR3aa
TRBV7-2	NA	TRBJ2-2	CASSLDGVGELFF
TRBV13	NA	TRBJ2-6	CASSLRGSSGANVLTF
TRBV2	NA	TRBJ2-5	CASIKTGAVQETQYF
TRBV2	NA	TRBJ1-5	CASSRRENYSNQPQHF
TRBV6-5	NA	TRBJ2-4	CASSYAGPYQNIQYF
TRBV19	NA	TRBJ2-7	CASSIQGPYEQYF
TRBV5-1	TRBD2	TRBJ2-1	CASSLVGLAGIFYNEQFF
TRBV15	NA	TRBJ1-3	CATSRDGALSGNTIYF
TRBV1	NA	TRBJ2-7	CTSRARTRRATYEQYF
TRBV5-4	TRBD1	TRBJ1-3	CASSKGQGQGNTIYF
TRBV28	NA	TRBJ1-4	CASSSPGGTNEKLFF
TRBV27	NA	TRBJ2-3	CASSLGRADTQYF
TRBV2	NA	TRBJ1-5	CASSLEGDQPQHF
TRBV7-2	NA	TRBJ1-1	CASSLAWRLNTEAFF
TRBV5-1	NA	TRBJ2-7	CASSPGTYEQYF
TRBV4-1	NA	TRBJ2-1	CASSQVVLNEQFF
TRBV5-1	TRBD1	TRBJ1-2	CASKHAGTGGFGNYGYTF